The clone carrying this T cell receptor beta chain turned up a few times. TCRdb analysed the PCR reads with MiXCR anew, one entry per CDR3 protein. Among roughly 9,800 distinct CDR3 sequences listed, around 37% were seen once. The data belong to a study of immune characterization of retroperitoneal liposarcoma. CDR3 length: 16 residues. The germline V gene encodes CDR1 SEHNR and CDR2 FQNEAQ (reference sequence). V trimming: 3 bases; J trimming: 13 bases; junction bases outside the gene matches: 18. This TCR derives from a female donor with retroperitoneal liposarcoma. Sequenced sample: tumor tissue. This chain joins TRBV7-9 and TRBJ2-1, with TRBD2 matching 7 bases. CDR3 DNA sequence: TGTGCCAGCAGCTTCGAGGATTGGGGGGGACGGGAGACCCAGTTCTTC. This encodes CASSFEDWGGRETQFF.